The 31 T cell receptor beta chains below were found in one sample sequenced in a study of blood T cell repertoires in COVID-19. Data came from immunoSEQ multiplex PCR; TCRdb stores just in-frame clones and leaves some out. The sample contains 150,000 to 180,000 clones, around 80% of which appear only once. Specimen: peripheral blood. All receptors come from a man between 60 and 75 years old with acute or convalescent COVID-19.

V usage is TRBV9 and J usage is TRBJ2-1; 9 bases fit TRBD1. Germline CDR1 and CDR2: SGDLS and YYNGEE. This CDR3 comprises 15 residues. The V segment lost 3 bases and the J segment 4 bases; nucleotides outside the gene matches: 5. The CDR3 spells CASSAGTGMYNEQFF. In DNA, the CDR3 is TGTGCCAGCAGCGCCGGGACAGGGATGTACAATGAGCAGTTCTTC.

The chain recombines TRBV27 with TRBJ2-3; 7 nucleotides agree with TRBD2. The ends lost 5 bases at V and 13 bases at J; junction bases unmatched: 12. The CDR3 contains 13 residues. The germline V gene has CDR1 MNHEY and CDR2 SMNVEV (reference sequence). Here the CDR3 reads CASSPTSRGGEYF. The DNA of the CDR3 is TGTGCCAGCAGTCCAACCTCAAGGGGAGGGGAGTATTTT.

The rearrangement joins TRBV19 to TRBJ2-7, with D possibly matching TRBD2 (6 bases). The CDR3 covers 15 residues. Germline CDR1 reads LNHDA; CDR2 reads SQIVND (reference sequence). Trimming stripped 1 base from V and 3 bases from J, with 13 bases between. CDR3 residues: CASSIVGGQGYEQYF. CDR3 nucleotides: TGTGCCAGTAGTATAGTGGGGGGTCAGGGCTACGAGCAGTACTTC.

The chain uses TRBV5-6 and TRBJ1-6, with D possibly being TRBD1 (6 bases). Germline V gives CDR1 SGHDT, CDR2 YYEEEE. The CDR3 has 16 residues. Trimming took off 3 bases at V and 10 bases at J, with 20 bases between the two ends. The CDR3 DNA reads TGTGCCAGCAGCTCTCTAGGGGGGGGGCAGGAGTCACCCCTCCACTTT. Its protein product is CASSSLGGGQESPLHF.

The chain employs TRBV19 and TRBJ2-7; possible D gene TRBD1, 6 bases. From germline, CDR1 is LNHDA and CDR2 SQIVND (reference sequence). V gave up 10 bases and J gave up 4 bases, with 14 bases separating them. The CDR3 runs 12 residues. CDR3 sequence reads: CATRGGLYEQYF. Written as DNA, the CDR3 is TGTGCCACCAGGGGTGGTTTATACGAGCAGTACTTC.

The chain combines TRBV24-1 with TRBJ1-2; D gene ambiguous. V gave up 2 bases and J gave up 8 bases, with 11 bases separating them. The germline V gene has CDR1 KGHDR and CDR2 SFDVKD. The CDR3 contains 13 residues. The CDR3 DNA follows: TGTGCCACCAGTGATTCATCGAAGAGCGGCTACACCTTC. Its protein product is CATSDSSKSGYTF.

This rearrangement joins TRBV4-1 to TRBJ2-7; 12 bases align to TRBD2. There are 17 residues in the CDR3. CDR1 is MGHRA, CDR2 YSYEKL, per germline. The V gene end was trimmed by 4 bases and the J gene end by 4 bases; junction bases not matched to a gene: 11. CDR3 nucleotide sequence: TGCGCCAGCAGCCTGCAGCCAGGGACTAGCGGGTCGTACGAGCAGTACTTC. Residues: CASSLQPGTSGSYEQYF.

V and J are TRBV9 and TRBJ2-1; 7 positions match TRBD2. Germline V gene sequence: CDR1 SGDLS, CDR2 YYNGEE. V shed 0 bases, J shed 2 bases, and the junction held 2 bases outside the gene matches. The CDR3 has 15 residues. CDR3 amino acids: CASSVGGGAYNEQFF. The CDR3 nucleotides read TGTGCCAGCAGCGTAGGGGGAGGGGCCTACAATGAGCAGTTCTTC.

The chain employs TRBV10-1 and TRBJ2-7, with TRBD2 matching 7 bases. CDR3 length: 12 amino acids. In germline, CDR1 is WNHNN, CDR2 SYGVQD (reference sequence). Trimming cost V 4 bases and J 7 bases; bases outside gene matches: 4. The DNA of the CDR3 is TGCGCCAGCAGTGGAGGAGCGGGGGAGCAGTACTTC. Its translation: CASSGGAGEQYF.

V usage is TRBV5-8 and J usage is TRBJ1-5; 7 nucleotides line up with TRBD1. J was trimmed by 8 bases and V by 3 bases; bases with no gene match: 5. CDR3 length: 13 amino acids. The germline V gene encodes CDR1 SGHTS and CDR2 YDEGEE. This chain's CDR3 is CASSWDSVKPQHF. Written as DNA, the CDR3 is TGTGCCAGCAGCTGGGACAGCGTGAAGCCCCAGCATTTT. Full variable domain (remainder filled in from reference TRBV5-8 and TRBJ1-5): EAGVTQSPTHLIKTRGQQATLRCSPISGHTSVYWYQQALGLGLQFLLWYDEGEERNRGNFPPRFSGRQFPNYSSELNVNALELEDSALYLCASSWDSVKPQHFGDGTRLSIL.

J is TRBJ1-4 and V is TRBV6-5, with D possibly being TRBD1 (5 bases). CDR1 and CDR2 (germline): MNHEY, SVGAGI. The CDR3 extends over 14 amino acids. V lost 6 bases and J lost 8, with 16 bases in between. As DNA, the CDR3 is TGTGCCAGCAGGTTGGGGGGTCCCGGAGAAAAACTGTTTTTT. The encoded protein is CASRLGGPGEKLFF.

This clone came up once. The gene calls are TRBV9 and TRBJ1-6, with D possibly TRBD1 on 6 matching bases. The CDR3 runs 14 residues. V lost 2 bases to trimming and J lost 7 bases, with 10 bases between them. Germline V CDR1 and CDR2: SGDLS, YYNGEE. CDR3 DNA sequence: TGTGCCAGCAGCGTTCGACAGGAGAATTCACCCCTCCACTTT. It encodes CASSVRQENSPLHF.

The CDR3 loop is CSADRAPRAGELFF. The CDR3 DNA sequence: TGCAGCGCCGACAGGGCCCCCAGGGCCGGGGAGCTGTTTTTT. The chain uses TRBV29-1 and TRBJ2-2, with 7 nucleotides matching TRBD1. Germline trimming cut 7 bases from V and 6 bases from J; bases unmatched to any gene: 11. The CDR3 is 14 amino acids. The germline V gene encodes CDR1 SQVTM and CDR2 ANQGSEA.

This sequence joins TRBV5-1 and TRBJ2-3; 7 bases are a match to TRBD2. Germline V gene lookup returns CDR1 SGHRS and CDR2 YFSETQ. Trimming removed 3 bases from V and 1 base from J; junction bases left unmatched: 2. The CDR3 totals 14 residues. The CDR3, as DNA: TGCGCCAGCAGCTGGGCGGGGGGCACAGATACGCAGTATTTT. This gives the protein CASSWAGGTDTQYF.

The V and J genes are TRBV29-1 and TRBJ2-1; TRBD2 might be the D (5 bases). Germline V CDR1 and CDR2: SQVTM, ANQGSEA. Trimming cost V 0 bases and J 2 bases, with 20 bases left between them. This CDR3 is built from 18 residues. CDR3 in DNA: TGCAGCGTTGAAGAATCAAGGAAGCGGAGGCTTGCCTACAATGAGCAGTTCTTC. It translates to CSVEESRKRRLAYNEQFF.

V gene TRBV25-1 combines with J gene TRBJ1-2; a possible D gene is TRBD1 (5 bases). The CDR3 has 13 amino acids. V was cut by 2 bases and J by 1 base, with 5 bases left in between. Germline assignment: CDR1 MGHDK and CDR2 SYGVNS. The CDR3 nucleotides read TGTGCCAGCAGTGAACAGGGTAACTATGGCTACACCTTC. Residues: CASSEQGNYGYTF.

The genes are TRBV19 and TRBJ2-1; D perhaps matches TRBD1 (6 bases). The germline gives CDR1 LNHDA, CDR2 SQIVND (reference sequence). This CDR3 spans 14 amino acids. The V end lost 5 bases, the J end lost 7 bases, and 15 bases lay between the germline ends. CDR3 loop: CASSEYRVENEQFF. DNA for the CDR3: TGTGCCAGTAGTGAATACAGGGTTGAGAATGAGCAGTTCTTC.

The rearrangement uses TRBV6-2 or TRBV6-3 and TRBJ1-1; a possible D gene is TRBD1 (5 bases). CDR3 size: 15 residues. Per germline, CDR1 MNHEY and CDR2 SVGEGT. V was shortened by 6 bases and J by 3 bases, with 17 bases between the two germline ends. The CDR3 nucleotides are TGTGCCAGCAGCCCCGGCGGGGCGGGGGACACTGAAGCTTTCTTT. Encoded protein: CASSPGGAGDTEAFF.

The chain links TRBV30 to TRBJ1-1; D perhaps matches TRBD1 (6 bases). CDR3 length: 15 residues. Trimming took 0 bases from V and 3 from J, leaving 14 bases between them. CDR1 is GTSNPN and CDR2 is SVGIG in the germline V gene (reference sequence). As DNA, the CDR3 is TGTGCCTGGAGTGTAAGGGGGACCGATGACACTGAAGCTTTCTTT. It specifies CAWSVRGTDDTEAFF. The entire variable domain, with the rest obtained from reference TRBV30 and TRBJ1-1, is as follows: SQTIHQWPATLVQPVGSPLSLECTVEGTSNPNLYWYRQAAGRGLQLLFYSVGIGQISSEVPQNLSASRPQDRQFILSSKKLLLSDSGFYLCAWSVRGTDDTEAFFGQGTRLTVV.

The chain carries TRBV5-4 and TRBJ2-7; 7 positions agree with TRBD1. This CDR3 is 15 amino acids long. V shed 0 bases, J shed 3 bases, and the junction held 6 bases outside the gene matches. Germline CDR1 reads SGHNT; CDR2 reads YYREEE (reference sequence). The CDR3 here is CASSLVGGVSYEQYF. CDR3 DNA sequence: TGTGCCAGCAGCTTGGTAGGGGGCGTTAGCTACGAGCAGTACTTC.

This clone was counted many times. The V and J genes are TRBV30 and TRBJ2-7, with 14 nucleotides matching TRBD2. Losses at the gene ends were 7 bases for V and 8 bases for J; bases not matched to a gene: 7. Germline V gene lookup returns CDR1 GTSNPN and CDR2 SVGIG (reference sequence). The CDR3 consists of 13 residues. The CDR3 bases are TGTGCCTCGCGGGGACTAGCGGGAGACCAGCAGTACTTC. This sequence encodes CASRGLAGDQQYF.

The chain is built from TRBV4-2 and TRBJ2-3; 9 bases fit TRBD1. V dropped 5 bases and J dropped 0; count of bases not matched to a gene: 6. Germline V gene data show CDR1 as LGHNA and CDR2 as YNFKEQ. This CDR3 has 16 amino acids. In DNA form, the CDR3 reads TGTGCCAGCAGCGTCGGGACAGGGAGCAGCACAGATACGCAGTATTTT. Amino acid sequence: CASSVGTGSSTDTQYF.

Notes on this clone: This CDR3 is also generated by other DNA sequences in the sample. The chain is built from TRBV19 and TRBJ1-2; perhaps TRBD1 as D (6 bases). From germline, CDR1 is LNHDA and CDR2 SQIVND (reference sequence). CDR3 length equals 13 residues. V was clipped by 5 bases and J by 4 bases, with 11 bases between them. The CDR3 DNA sequence: TGTGCCAGTAGTTCGACAGGACCCTATGGCTACACCTTC. Protein sequence: CASSSTGPYGYTF.

The V call is TRBV18, the J call TRBJ2-6, with D possibly TRBD2 on 7 matching bases. V was pared by 5 bases and J by 2 bases, with 19 bases between. The CDR3 totals 18 residues. The germline V gene has CDR1 KGHSH and CDR2 LQKENI. The CDR3 sequence: CASSSSSAGAAGANVLTF. In nucleotides, the CDR3 is TGTGCCAGCTCATCAAGTTCGGCGGGGGCAGCTGGGGCCAACGTCCTGACTTTC.

The CDR3 reads CASSSQGLNTEAFF. The CDR3 region has the DNA TGTGCCAGCAGTTCACAGGGGTTGAACACTGAAGCTTTCTTT. The chain is built from TRBV28 and TRBJ1-1; TRBD1 aligns across 7 bases. Trimming cost V 4 bases and J 0 bases; bases outside gene matches: 2. This CDR3 region has 14 residues. Germline V gives CDR1 MDHEN, CDR2 SYDVKM.

This clone appeared once. The genes are TRBV5-1 and TRBJ1-3; D is ambiguous. Germline lookup yields CDR1 SGHRS and CDR2 YFSETQ. This CDR3 region has 13 residues. V lost 4 bases and J 4 bases, leaving 9 bases between the germline ends. The CDR3 DNA follows: TGCGCCAGCAGCCCCTACGAAGGAAACACCATATATTTT. Its translation is CASSPYEGNTIYF.

The chain uses TRBV15 and TRBJ2-3, with 10 bases fitting TRBD1. V was pared by 0 bases and J by 3 bases, with 9 bases of the junction left unmatched. The CDR3 has 18 amino acids. Germline CDR1 and CDR2: LNHNV and YYDKDF (reference sequence). The CDR3 region has the DNA TGTGCCACCAGCAGAGAATATGGGACAGGGGTACAGACAGATACGCAGTATTTT. This codes for CATSREYGTGVQTDTQYF.

The gene calls are TRBV11-1 and TRBJ2-3; the match to TRBD2 covers 7 bases. Unmatched junction bases numbered 3, after V lost 5 bases and J lost 1 base. This CDR3 is 14 amino acids long. In germline, CDR1 is SGHAT, CDR2 FQDESV (reference sequence). The CDR3 region is CASSRGVRTDTQYF. The CDR3 nucleotides are TGTGCCAGCAGCCGGGGGGTACGCACAGATACGCAGTATTTT.

V is TRBV7-2 and J is TRBJ1-2; 10 bases line up with TRBD1. This CDR3 has 15 residues. The ends lost 2 bases at V and 8 bases at J; junction bases unmatched: 8. The germline CDR1 and CDR2 sequences are SGHTA and FQGNSA. The CDR3 loop reads CASSLTAGQGEGYTF. The CDR3 nucleotides are TGTGCCAGCAGCTTAACTGCTGGACAGGGGGAAGGCTACACCTTC.

This clone came up once. V and J are TRBV18 and TRBJ1-2, with TRBD1 matching 10 bases. Trimming removed 3 bases from V and 6 bases from J; junction bases left unmatched: 4. This CDR3 region has 14 residues. Per the germline V gene, CDR1 is KGHSH and CDR2 is LQKENI. The DNA for the CDR3 is TGTGCCAGCTCACCCCAGACAGGGGGCGATGGCTACACCTTC. This translates into CASSPQTGGDGYTF.

This clone was seen a few times. This chain connects TRBV9 to TRBJ2-1; D uncertain. CDR3 length: 15 residues. Deletions cut 0 bases from V and 0 bases from J, with 7 bases between. The germline CDR1 and CDR2 sequences are SGDLS and YYNGEE. In DNA form, the CDR3 reads TGTGCCAGCAGCGTAGTTGGCAGCTCCTACAATGAGCAGTTCTTC. Translating it yields CASSVVGSSYNEQFF.